This TCR beta chain was captured by sequencing in a study of blood T cell repertoires in COVID-19. Germline V lookup: CDR1 KGHDR, CDR2 SFDVKD. V was pared by 6 bases and J by 3 bases, with 5 bases of the junction left unmatched. CDR3 length: 14 residues. Sequenced by immunoSEQ multiplex PCR; TCRdb stores in-frame clones only, minus some. The table lists about 100,000 clones, around 88% of them singletons. This TCR came from a human donor in a cohort sampled during active COVID-19. The sample taken for sequencing was peripheral blood. The V call is TRBV24-1, the J call TRBJ2-3; 7 bases align to TRBD1. The CDR3 nucleotides are TGTGCCACCAGTATGACAGGGTCAACAGATACGCAGTATTTT. This encodes CATSMTGSTDTQYF.